The clone carrying this T cell receptor beta chain was found a few times. The sample comes from a study of T cell repertoires in cytomegalovirus infection. About the research overall: CMV infection and matching HLA type were both indicated by public TCR beta signatures.

MiXCR, applied by TCRdb to the reads, yields one record per CDR3 protein. The sample contains 300,000 to 450,000 distinct CDR3 sequences, around 18% of which appear only once. In germline, CDR1 is SGHAT, CDR2 FQDESV (reference sequence). The CDR3 spans 15 residues. V trimming: 8 bases; J trimming: 1 base; junction bases outside the gene matches: 8. Source material: PBMCs. The V and J genes are TRBV11-1 and TRBJ2-1; 7 positions agree with TRBD2. This sequence was found in a human donor in good health (CMV status not recorded). Some clones in this sample may be carry-over from other donors' samples. Here the CDR3 DNA reads TGTGCCAGCGGGGTAACGGGGGGATCCTACAATGAGCAGTTCTTC. Protein sequence: CASGVTGGSYNEQFF.